This T cell receptor beta chain was observed in a study of blood T cell repertoires in COVID-19. Across the whole study: From T cells, B-cell-depleted T cells, or PBMCs came the material, which was cDNA or gDNA.

The CDR3 runs to 15 residues. Germline lookup yields CDR1 SGHRS and CDR2 YFSETQ. The trim removed 0 bases at V and 6 bases at J, leaving 5 bases unmatched. TCRdb's table, derived via immunoSEQ multiplex PCR, lists solely in-frame clones and lacks some. Of about 330,000 clones listed, approximately 87% were seen once; the top ten hold roughly 5.3%. Donors were grouped by their self-reported clinical history. Cohort 3 recovered donors had two negative PCRs, clearance, or symptom resolution. The sequence was collected from a woman between 25 and 40 years old who had recovered from COVID-19. The rearrangement uses TRBV5-1 and TRBJ1-3, with 8 bases fitting TRBD1. Sample: PBMCs or T cells enriched from blood (not recorded which). CDR3 in amino acids: CASSLAWQGANTIYF. In nucleotides, the CDR3 is TGCGCCAGCAGCTTGGCCTGGCAGGGGGCAAACACCATATATTTT.